These 8 T cell receptor beta chains came from one sample sequenced in a study of OX40 agonist ivuxolimab in advanced cancers. The repertoire was sequenced with immunoSEQ multiplex PCR; TCRdb's copy has only in-frame clones and lacks some. The data contain 60,000 to 65,000 clones, roughly nine tenths of them seen just once; the ten biggest clones take up more than 10%. The material sequenced was CD4+ or CD8+ T cells sorted from blood, taken in a trial of the OX40 agonist ivuxolimab. The source of these receptors is an adult with an advanced solid tumor such as melanoma, head and neck, liver or kidney cancer.

The chain combines TRBV7-2 with TRBJ2-7; either TRBD1 or TRBD2 may fit D (6 bases each). The CDR3 is 14 residues long. CDR1 is SGHTA, CDR2 FQGNSA, per germline. The V end was cut by 6 bases, the J end by 8 bases, with 20 bases between. The CDR3 sequence: CASSPLGGQAQQYF. The CDR3, as DNA: TGTGCCAGCAGTCCGTTGGGGGGCCAGGCCCAGCAGTACTTC.

This sequence joins TRBV15 and TRBJ1-2; D is perhaps TRBD1 (6 bases). CDR3 length: 13 amino acids. Trimming took 5 bases from V and 6 from J, leaving 13 bases between them. CDR1 and CDR2 from the germline V gene are LNHNV and YYDKDF (reference sequence). The CDR3 bases are TGTGCCACCAGCGGACGAAACAGGGATGGCTACACCTTC. This sequence encodes CATSGRNRDGYTF.

This clone was counted only a few times. The rearrangement links TRBV7-9 to TRBJ1-6, with no clear D. CDR1 SEHNR and CDR2 FQNEAQ come from the germline V gene (reference sequence). The CDR3 sequence is 17 residues long. V gave up 5 bases and J gave up 0 bases, with 14 bases separating them. The CDR3 loop reads CASSPRTGSSYNSPLHF. The CDR3 DNA follows: TGTGCCAGCAGCCCACGGACGGGGAGCTCCTATAATTCACCCCTCCACTTT.

The table lists this clone with a few counts. The V gene is TRBV28, the J gene TRBJ1-2; TRBD1 aligns across 7 bases. V gave up 7 bases and J gave up 4 bases; unmatched junction bases: 6. The V gene's germline CDR1 is MDHEN and CDR2 SYDVKM. The CDR3 contains 13 residues. The CDR3 region is CASTTGASYGYTF. The CDR3 DNA reads as TGTGCCAGCACCACAGGGGCTTCCTATGGCTACACCTTC.

J is TRBJ1-2 and V is TRBV4-2; 9 bases fit TRBD1. The germline CDR1 and CDR2 sequences are LGHNA and YNFKEQ. This CDR3 is 16 amino acids long. The junction had 10 bases not matched to a gene; V was cut back by 0 bases and J by 8 bases. The CDR3 DNA is TGTGCCAGCAGCCAAGATAAGGACCGGGACAGGGACGGCTACACCTTC. It specifies CASSQDKDRDRDGYTF.

The chain uses TRBV5-6 and TRBJ2-5; D is perhaps TRBD1 (6 bases). CDR3 length equals 13 residues. Looked up from germline, CDR1 is SGHDT and CDR2 is YYEEEE. The germline V and J ends were trimmed by 3 bases and 5 bases, with 11 bases remaining between them. The CDR3 spells CASSSQGVETQYF. CDR3 coding DNA: TGTGCCAGCAGCTCACAGGGAGTGGAGACCCAGTACTTC.

V is TRBV6-6 and J is TRBJ2-7; TRBD1 might be the D (6 bases). The germline V and J ends were trimmed by 6 bases and 8 bases, with 17 bases remaining between them. This CDR3 contains 13 residues. Germline CDR1 and CDR2: MNHNY and SVGAGI (reference sequence). The CDR3 DNA is TGTGCCAGCAGCCCTCAGACAGGCCTCCAGCAGTACTTC. Translation gives CASSPQTGLQQYF.

The chain uses TRBV2 and TRBJ2-5, with 8 bases lining up with TRBD1. There are 13 residues in the CDR3. Germline V gives CDR1 SNHLY, CDR2 FYNNEI. V was pared by 7 bases and J by 5 bases, with 6 bases of the junction left unmatched. CDR3 nucleotides: TGTGCCAGCAACGGACAGGGTTTTGAGACCCAGTACTTC. Translation gives CASNGQGFETQYF.